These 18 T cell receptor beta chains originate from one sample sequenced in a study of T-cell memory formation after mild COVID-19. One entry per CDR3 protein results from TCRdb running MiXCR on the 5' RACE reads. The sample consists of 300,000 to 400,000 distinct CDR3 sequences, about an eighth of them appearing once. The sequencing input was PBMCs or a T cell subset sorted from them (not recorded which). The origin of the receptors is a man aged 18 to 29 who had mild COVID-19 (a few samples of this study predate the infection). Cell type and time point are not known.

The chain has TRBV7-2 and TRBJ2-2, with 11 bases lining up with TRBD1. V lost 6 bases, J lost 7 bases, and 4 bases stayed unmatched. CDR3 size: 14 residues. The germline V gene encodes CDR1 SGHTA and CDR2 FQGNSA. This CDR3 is CASRDRGLGGELFF. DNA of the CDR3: TGTGCCAGCAGGGACAGGGGGCTTGGCGGGGAGCTGTTTTTT.

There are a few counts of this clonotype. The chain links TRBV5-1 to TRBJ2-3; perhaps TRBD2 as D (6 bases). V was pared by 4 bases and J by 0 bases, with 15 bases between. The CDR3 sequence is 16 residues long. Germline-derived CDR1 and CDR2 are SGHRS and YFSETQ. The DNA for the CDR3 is TGCGCCAGCAGCCTACAAAGCGGGTTTAGCACAGATACGCAGTATTTT. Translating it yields CASSLQSGFSTDTQYF.

The CDR3 sequence is CASWPGWANTGELFF. The CDR3 DNA reads as TGCGCCAGCTGGCCCGGGTGGGCGAACACCGGGGAGCTGTTTTTT. The chain links TRBV5-1 to TRBJ2-2, with no clear D. The V gene's germline CDR1 is SGHRS and CDR2 YFSETQ. With 7 bases removed from V and 0 bases from J, the gap between germline ends came to 13 bases. The CDR3 sequence is 15 residues long.

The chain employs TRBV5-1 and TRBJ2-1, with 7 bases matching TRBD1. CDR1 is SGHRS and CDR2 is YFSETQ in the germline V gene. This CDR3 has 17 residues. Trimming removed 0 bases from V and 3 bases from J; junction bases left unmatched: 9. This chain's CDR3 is CASSLVLEGAYYNEQFF. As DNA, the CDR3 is TGCGCCAGCAGCTTGGTTCTTGAGGGGGCCTACTACAATGAGCAGTTCTTC.

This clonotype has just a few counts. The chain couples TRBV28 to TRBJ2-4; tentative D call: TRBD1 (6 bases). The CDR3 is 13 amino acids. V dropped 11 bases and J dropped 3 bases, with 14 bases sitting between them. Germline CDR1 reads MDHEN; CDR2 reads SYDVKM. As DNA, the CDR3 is TGTGCCGGCCGGGACAATAACAAAAACATTCAGTACTTC. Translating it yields CAGRDNNKNIQYF.

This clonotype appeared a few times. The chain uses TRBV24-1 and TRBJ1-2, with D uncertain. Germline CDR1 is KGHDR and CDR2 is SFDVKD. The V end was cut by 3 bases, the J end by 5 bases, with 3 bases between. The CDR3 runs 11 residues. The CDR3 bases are TGTGCCACCAGTGATCCTTATGGCTACACCTTC. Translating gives CATSDPYGYTF.

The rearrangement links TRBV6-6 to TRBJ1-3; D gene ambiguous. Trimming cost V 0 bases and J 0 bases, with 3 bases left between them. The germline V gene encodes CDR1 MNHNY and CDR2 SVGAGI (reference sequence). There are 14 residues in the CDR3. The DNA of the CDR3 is TGTGCCAGCAGTTACTCGTCCTCTGGAAACACCATATATTTT. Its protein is CASSYSSSGNTIYF.

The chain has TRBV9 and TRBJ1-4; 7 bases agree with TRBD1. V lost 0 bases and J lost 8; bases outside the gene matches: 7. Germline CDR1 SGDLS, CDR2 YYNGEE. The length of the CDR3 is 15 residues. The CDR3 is CASSVDEGAGEKLFF. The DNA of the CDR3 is TGTGCCAGCAGCGTAGATGAGGGGGCTGGCGAAAAACTGTTTTTT.

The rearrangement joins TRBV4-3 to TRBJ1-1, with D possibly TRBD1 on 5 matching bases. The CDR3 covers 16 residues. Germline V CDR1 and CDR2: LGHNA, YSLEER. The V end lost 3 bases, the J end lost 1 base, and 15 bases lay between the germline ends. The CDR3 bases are TGCGCCAGCAGCCAGGACCCGGGACGGCCGAACACTGAAGCTTTCTTT. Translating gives CASSQDPGRPNTEAFF.

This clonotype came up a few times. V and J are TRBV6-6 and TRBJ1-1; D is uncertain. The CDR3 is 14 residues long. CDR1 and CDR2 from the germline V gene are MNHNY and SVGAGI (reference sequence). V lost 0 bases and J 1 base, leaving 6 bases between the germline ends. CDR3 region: CASSYSIENTEAFF. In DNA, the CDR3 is TGTGCCAGCAGTTACTCGATTGAGAACACTGAAGCTTTCTTT.

The CDR3 is CASSFWGRVTGELFF. DNA of the CDR3: TGTGCCAGCAGTTTTTGGGGGCGGGTCACCGGGGAGCTGTTTTTT. The chain carries TRBV28 and TRBJ2-2, with a possible D match to TRBD1 (6 bases). Per germline, CDR1 MDHEN and CDR2 SYDVKM. The CDR3 consists of 15 residues. The V end lost 3 bases, the J end lost 4 bases, and 12 bases lay between the germline ends.

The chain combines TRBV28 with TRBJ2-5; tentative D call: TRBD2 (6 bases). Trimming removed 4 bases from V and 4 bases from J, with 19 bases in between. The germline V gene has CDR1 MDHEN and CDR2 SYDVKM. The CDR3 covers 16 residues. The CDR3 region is CASSSLLRLDGETQYF. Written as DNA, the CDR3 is TGTGCCAGCAGTTCCCTCCTCCGACTAGATGGAGAGACCCAGTACTTC.

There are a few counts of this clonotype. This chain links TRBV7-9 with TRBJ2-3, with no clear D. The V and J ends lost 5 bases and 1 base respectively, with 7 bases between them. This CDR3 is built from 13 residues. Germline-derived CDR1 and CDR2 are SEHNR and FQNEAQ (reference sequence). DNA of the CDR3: TGTGCCAGCAGCCCCGTGCGCACAGATACGCAGTATTTT. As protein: CASSPVRTDTQYF.

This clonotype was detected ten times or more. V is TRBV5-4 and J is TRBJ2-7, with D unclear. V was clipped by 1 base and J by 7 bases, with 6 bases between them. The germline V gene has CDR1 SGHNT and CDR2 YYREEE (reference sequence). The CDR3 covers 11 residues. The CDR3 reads CASSLRGEQYF. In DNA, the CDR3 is TGTGCCAGCAGCTTGCGAGGAGAGCAGTACTTC.

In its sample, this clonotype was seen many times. The CDR3 sequence is CASSPRDRAYADEQFF. In DNA, the CDR3 is TGCGCCAGCAGCCCACGGGACAGGGCGTACGCAGATGAGCAGTTCTTC. V is TRBV4-1 and J is TRBJ2-1, with 9 bases aligning to TRBD1. This CDR3 has 16 amino acids. From germline, CDR1 is MGHRA and CDR2 YSYEKL. Germline trimming cut 4 bases from V and 8 bases from J; bases unmatched to any gene: 12.

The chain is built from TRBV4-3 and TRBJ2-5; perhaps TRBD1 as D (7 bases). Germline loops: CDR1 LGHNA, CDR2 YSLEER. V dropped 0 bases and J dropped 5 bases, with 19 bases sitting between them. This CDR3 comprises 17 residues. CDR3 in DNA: TGCGCCAGCAGCCAAGACTACGGGACTCTCAGGGGGGAGACCCAGTACTTC. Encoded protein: CASSQDYGTLRGETQYF.

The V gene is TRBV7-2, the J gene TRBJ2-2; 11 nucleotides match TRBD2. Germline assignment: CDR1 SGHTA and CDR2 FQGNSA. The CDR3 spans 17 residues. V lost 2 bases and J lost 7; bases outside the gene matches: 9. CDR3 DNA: TGTGCCAGCAGCTTAAGTCGACTAGCGGGGAGTGTCGGGGAGCTGTTTTTT. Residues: CASSLSRLAGSVGELFF.

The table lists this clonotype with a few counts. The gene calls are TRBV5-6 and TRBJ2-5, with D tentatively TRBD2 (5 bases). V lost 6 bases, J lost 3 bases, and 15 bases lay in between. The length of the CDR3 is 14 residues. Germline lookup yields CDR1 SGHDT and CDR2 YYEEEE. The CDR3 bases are TGTGCCAGCACCCTTCGGGGAGTCAAAGAGACCCAGTACTTC. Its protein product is CASTLRGVKETQYF.